Listed below are T cell receptor beta chains from one sample, sequenced in a study of shared clonotypes between healthy human individuals. Sequencing was performed with immunoSEQ multiplex PCR; in TCRdb, only in-frame clones are kept and a portion is missing. The sample consists of some 2,000,000 clones, approximately 94% of them appearing once. The specimen was naive CD4+ T cells sorted from blood. The receptor source for this set is a man younger than 30 in good health. Both conserved end residues are part of each CDR3. A D gene is named only where the DNA matches it firmly. The listing skips clone size in some rows; elsewhere it reads once, few, many or a size class.

DNA: TGTGCCAGCAGCGCCATCAATAGCAATCAGCCCCAGCATTTT; CDR3: CASSAINSNQPQHF; V: TRBV7-2; D: NA; size: NA; J: TRBJ1-5
DNA: TGCGCCAGCATCACAACCCGGGACAGATCCTACGAGCAGTACTTC; CDR3: CASITTRDRSYEQYF; V: TRBV10-1; D: TRBD1; size: NA; J: TRBJ2-7
DNA: TGTGCCAGCAGCCGTTTCAATAAACAAGGCTACGAGCAGTACTTC; CDR3: CASSRFNKQGYEQYF; V: TRBV28; D: NA; size: NA; J: TRBJ2-7
DNA: TGTGCCAGTAGACGAGGACAGGTCAAGCTAGCAACTAATGAAAAACTGTTTTTT; CDR3: CASRRGQVKLATNEKLFF; V: TRBV19; D: TRBD1; size: NA; J: TRBJ1-4
DNA: TGTGCCAGCTCACCTTTTCAGGGGTTTTCCGAGCAGTACTTC; CDR3: CASSPFQGFSEQYF; V: TRBV18; D: NA; size: NA; J: TRBJ2-7
DNA: TGTGCCAGCAGTTTGCCCACAGTATACAATCAGCCCCAGCATTTT; CDR3: CASSLPTVYNQPQHF; V: TRBV28; D: NA; size: NA; J: TRBJ1-5
DNA: TGTGCCAGCAGCTTAGTTATCCTAGCGGGGGGTGGGCATGAGCAGTTCTTC; CDR3: CASSLVILAGGGHEQFF; V: TRBV7-2; D: TRBD2; size: once; J: TRBJ2-1
DNA: TGCGCCAGCAGCTCCCCTAGCAATGAGCAGTTCTTC; CDR3: CASSSPSNEQFF; V: TRBV5-1; D: NA; size: NA; J: TRBJ2-1
DNA: TGTGCCAGCAGCTTGACCGGGGGGAACTACAATGAGCAGTTCTTC; CDR3: CASSLTGGNYNEQFF; V: TRBV5-4; D: TRBD2; size: NA; J: TRBJ2-1
DNA: TGTGCCAGCAGCTTAGGAGGGTCTCGCTACGAGCAGTACTTC; CDR3: CASSLGGSRYEQYF; V: TRBV11-2; D: NA; size: NA; J: TRBJ2-7
DNA: TGTGCCAGCCGAGGGTGGGGGGAGACCCAGTACTTC; CDR3: CASRGWGETQYF; V: TRBV2; D: NA; size: NA; J: TRBJ2-5
DNA: TGTGCCAGCAGGTTGGGGATAGAGACCCAGTACTTC; CDR3: CASRLGIETQYF; V: TRBV5-8; D: NA; size: NA; J: TRBJ2-5
DNA: TGTGCCAGCAGCTTTGATGGGGGACAAGAGACCCAGTACTTC; CDR3: CASSFDGGQETQYF; V: TRBV7-9; D: NA; size: NA; J: TRBJ2-5
DNA: TGTGCCAGCAGCTTAGCGATCGCTTCGGCGGAGCAGTACTTC; CDR3: CASSLAIASAEQYF; V: TRBV7-9; D: NA; size: NA; J: TRBJ2-7
DNA: TGTGCCAGCAGTGTACTAGCGGGAATCGGTGAGCAGTTCTTC; CDR3: CASSVLAGIGEQFF; V: TRBV2; D: TRBD2; size: NA; J: TRBJ2-1